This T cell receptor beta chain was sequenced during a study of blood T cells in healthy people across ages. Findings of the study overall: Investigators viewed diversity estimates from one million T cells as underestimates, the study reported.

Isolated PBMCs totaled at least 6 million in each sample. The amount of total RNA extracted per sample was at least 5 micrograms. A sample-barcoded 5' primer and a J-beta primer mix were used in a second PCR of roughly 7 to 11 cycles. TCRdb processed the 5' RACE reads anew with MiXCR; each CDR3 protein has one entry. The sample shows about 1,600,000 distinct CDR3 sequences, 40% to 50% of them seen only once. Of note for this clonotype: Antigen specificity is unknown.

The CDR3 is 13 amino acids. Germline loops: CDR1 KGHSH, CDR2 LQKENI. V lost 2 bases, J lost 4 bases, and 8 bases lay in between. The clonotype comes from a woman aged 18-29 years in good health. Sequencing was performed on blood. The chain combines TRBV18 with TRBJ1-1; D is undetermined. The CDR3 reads CASSPILGTEAFF. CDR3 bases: TGTGCCAGCTCACCAATCTTGGGCACTGAAGCTTTCTTT.